A selection of T cell receptor beta chains follows, all from one sample in a study of shared clonotypes between healthy human individuals. Only in-frame clones appear in the TCRdb table, and some are missing; sequencing was by immunoSEQ multiplex PCR. Of 950,000 to 1,300,000 clones listed, more than 60% are singletons. Sequencing was carried out using memory CD4+ T cells sorted from blood. The receptors were gathered from a man between 18 and 35 years old in good health. Both conserved end residues are part of each CDR3. A D gene is named only where the DNA matches it firmly. Size is omitted from some rows. Given values are once, few, many or a class for expanded clones.

V gene	D gene	J gene	clone size	CDR3 DNA	CDR3 protein
TRBV30	TRBD2	TRBJ2-7	NA	TGTGCCTGGAGTGTCGGTAGCGGGGTAGGCGAGCAGTACTTC	CAWSVGSGVGEQYF
TRBV11-2	NA	TRBJ2-1	NA	TGTGCCAGCAGCGAACGGGGAAGCTCCTACAATGAGCAGTTCTTC	CASSERGSSYNEQFF
TRBV7-2	TRBD1	TRBJ1-2	NA	TGTGCCAGCAGCCCCTCAGGGGGTTTGGGTGGCTACACCTTC	CASSPSGGLGGYTF
TRBV6-1	TRBD2	TRBJ2-7	NA	TGTGCCAGCAGTGTGTTTAGCGGGAGCAATGGCGAGCAGTACTTC	CASSVFSGSNGEQYF
TRBV15	NA	TRBJ2-3	NA	TGTGCCACCAGCAGAGGCAGCAGCACAGATACGCAGTATTTT	CATSRGSSTDTQYF
TRBV7-2	NA	TRBJ1-3	NA	TGTGCCAGCAGCTTAGCACCGCAGTCTGGAAACACCATATATTTT	CASSLAPQSGNTIYF
TRBV11-1	NA	TRBJ2-7	NA	TGTGCCAGCAGCTTAGAATCCGCCTACGAGCAGTACTTC	CASSLESAYEQYF
TRBV2	NA	TRBJ1-1	NA	TGTGCCAGCGGTGTTGGGCCGAACACTGAAGCTTTCTTT	CASGVGPNTEAFF
TRBV29-1	TRBD1	TRBJ2-7	once	TGCAGCGTTGCCGGGACAGCCCTGGAGCAGTACTTC	CSVAGTALEQYF
TRBV18	TRBD1	TRBJ1-2	NA	TGTGCCAGCTCACCATCCGGGACAGGGACCTATGGCTACACCTTC	CASSPSGTGTYGYTF
TRBV9	NA	TRBJ2-1	NA	TGTGCCAGCAGCGTAGGGGGCGGGATGGGTAATGAGCAGTTCTTC	CASSVGGGMGNEQFF
TRBV11-2	NA	TRBJ2-2	many	TGTGCCAGCAGCCTCTTACGGGGGACCGGGGAGCTGTTTTTT	CASSLLRGTGELFF
TRBV6-1	NA	TRBJ1-2	NA	TGTGCCATCAGTGAGTCACGGTCGCTCGAGGGCTACACCTTC	CAISESRSLEGYTF
TRBV7-9	TRBD1	TRBJ1-4	few	TGTGCCAGCAGCTCGGACAGGCCAGAGGAAAAACTGTTTTTT	CASSSDRPEEKLFF
TRBV7-2	TRBD2	TRBJ2-2	NA	TGTGCCAGCAGCTTTAGCGGGGGGTCCGGGGAGCTGTTTTTT	CASSFSGGSGELFF
TRBV5-1	NA	TRBJ1-2	NA	TGCGCCAGCAGCTTGGCTCTAGATGCCAAGTCGGGCTACACCTTC	CASSLALDAKSGYTF
TRBV7-9	TRBD1	TRBJ1-2	NA	TGTGCCAGCAGCTCCGATGGGACAGGTATTAACTATGGCTACACCTTC	CASSSDGTGINYGYTF
TRBV28	NA	TRBJ1-6	NA	TGTGCCAGCAGTTTGCAGGCAGCGGCTTCACCCCTCCACTTT	CASSLQAAASPLHF
TRBV7-3	NA	TRBJ2-3	NA	TGTGCCAGCAGCTTACAGGGCAGCACAGATACGCAGTATTTT	CASSLQGSTDTQYF
TRBV13	TRBD2	TRBJ2-3	NA	TGTGCCAGCAGCTTCCTGGGACTAGCTACGGCAGATACGCAGTATTTT	CASSFLGLATADTQYF
TRBV25-1	TRBD2	TRBJ2-7	NA	TGTGCCAGCAGTGAATCGGGACTAGGCGAGCAGTACTTC	CASSESGLGEQYF
TRBV11-2	NA	TRBJ2-2	NA	TGTGCCAGCAGCTTCATTCGGGTTGGGGAGCTGTTTTTT	CASSFIRVGELFF
TRBV5-1	NA	TRBJ2-5	NA	TGCGCCAGCTCCCGAGGGCCCAGGGTTGACGAGACCCAGTACTTC	CASSRGPRVDETQYF
TRBV5-1	NA	TRBJ1-1	NA	TGCGCCAGCAGCTTATGGGGGCGGAACACTGAAGCTTTCTTT	CASSLWGRNTEAFF
TRBV9	NA	TRBJ1-6	NA	TGTGCCAGCAGCGTAGCTACAGGGAGTAATTCACCCCTCCACTTT	CASSVATGSNSPLHF
TRBV30	TRBD2	TRBJ2-5	NA	TGTGCCTGGAGGGACACTAGCGGGTCAGAGACCCAGTACTTC	CAWRDTSGSETQYF
TRBV30	NA	TRBJ1-3	NA	TGTGCCTGGAGTACAAGGTCCAACACCATATATTTT	CAWSTRSNTIYF
TRBV13	TRBD2	TRBJ2-7	NA	TGTGCCAGCAGCGTCTCCAACCCCATAGCGGGGGGGAAGTACGAGCAGTACTTC	CASSVSNPIAGGKYEQYF
TRBV4-2	TRBD1	TRBJ2-7	NA	TGTGCCAGCAGCCTGGGTACAGGGGCGCCTCAGTACTTC	CASSLGTGAPQYF
TRBV9	NA	TRBJ2-7	NA	TGTGCCAGCAGCGTAGACCCGGCAGGGTACGAGCAGTACTTC	CASSVDPAGYEQYF
TRBV6-1	NA	TRBJ2-3	NA	TGTGCCACCTCCCAAGCAGATACGCAGTATTTT	CATSQADTQYF
TRBV11-1	NA	TRBJ2-3	once	TGTGCCAGCAGCTACGGGACATACGGCACAGATACGCAGTATTTT	CASSYGTYGTDTQYF
TRBV2	TRBD1	TRBJ2-5	few	TGTGCCAGCAGTGCAGGTTTTGGACAGGGTGAGACCCAGTACTTC	CASSAGFGQGETQYF
TRBV5-4	NA	TRBJ2-1	NA	TGTGCCAGCAGAAAGGACAGCAGCTCCTACAATGAGCAGTTCTTC	CASRKDSSSYNEQFF
TRBV7-8	TRBD2	TRBJ2-1	NA	TGTGCCAGCAGCAGTATGGGGCTAGCGGGAGGGAGTGAGCAGTTCTTC	CASSSMGLAGGSEQFF
TRBV7-3	TRBD1	TRBJ1-1	NA	TGTGCCAGCAGCCCTCAACCTACAGGGGGCTGGAACACTGAAGCTTTCTTT	CASSPQPTGGWNTEAFF
TRBV6-1	NA	TRBJ1-2	NA	TGTGCCAGCAGTGGCTCTGGACATTCCAACTATGGCTACACCTTC	CASSGSGHSNYGYTF
TRBV5-1	NA	TRBJ2-1	NA	TGCGCCAGCAGCTTGGGAGGCGGGTCTATGGATGAGCAGTTCTTC	CASSLGGGSMDEQFF
TRBV7-2	TRBD2	TRBJ2-5	NA	TGTGCCAGCACCAGTAGCGGGAGAGTAGGAGAGACCCAGTACTTC	CASTSSGRVGETQYF
TRBV30	NA	TRBJ1-2	NA	TGTGCCTGGAAGGCAACATCGAGGTCCTATGGCTACACCTTC	CAWKATSRSYGYTF
TRBV7-2	NA	TRBJ2-5	many	TGTGCCAGCAGCTTACGGACCCATAGTACTAGACAAGAGACCCAGTACTTC	CASSLRTHSTRQETQYF
TRBV5-4	NA	TRBJ2-1	NA	TGTGCCAGCAGCTTGGTGGACAGCCCCAATGAGCAGTTCTTC	CASSLVDSPNEQFF
TRBV9	NA	TRBJ2-1	NA	TGTGCCAGCAGCGTAGCAACGGGACCAAACAATGAGCAGTTCTTC	CASSVATGPNNEQFF
TRBV18	NA	TRBJ2-5	few	TGTGCCAGCTCACAAGAGACCCAGTACTTC	CASSQETQYF